A single sample gave rise to the 22 T cell receptor beta chains below, sequenced in a study of blood T cell repertoires in COVID-19. Using immunoSEQ multiplex PCR, the repertoire was profiled, and TCRdb retains in-frame clones only, with some absent. The profile shows around 320,000 clones, around 92% of them singletons. Material: peripheral blood. The receptors were sampled from a woman aged 30 to 39 with COVID-19, enrolled during active disease.

V and J are TRBV21-1 and TRBJ1-1; the D call of TRBD1 is as the table states it, not checked on the DNA. TRBV21-1 constitutes a pseudogene. CDR3 length: 14 amino acids. In DNA form, the CDR3 reads TGTGCCAGCAGCAAAGGAGGGCCACAGGGGCAAGCTTTCTTT. Its protein product is CASSKGGPQGQAFF.

The chain is built from TRBV9 and TRBJ2-7, with TRBD1 identical over 9 bases. Germline CDR1 reads SGDLS; CDR2 reads YYNGEE. The V segment lost 3 bases and the J segment 2 bases; nucleotides outside the gene matches: 12. The CDR3 runs 17 residues. CDR3 DNA: TGTGCCAGCAGCGCTCCGACCCAGACAGGGGGACCCTACGAGCAGTACTTC. Protein product: CASSAPTQTGGPYEQYF.

The V gene is TRBV6-5, the J gene TRBJ2-1; 7 bases are a match to TRBD1. The CDR3 is made up of 15 amino acids. Germline CDR1 and CDR2: MNHEY and SVGAGI. The trim removed 5 bases at V and 3 bases at J, leaving 7 bases unmatched. The CDR3 protein is CASSTPRQGYNEQFF. In nucleotides, the CDR3 is TGTGCCAGCAGTACTCCCCGACAGGGCTACAATGAGCAGTTCTTC.

The chain links TRBV10-2 to TRBJ2-5; a weak D match, TRBD2 (5 bases). Germline lookup yields CDR1 WSHSY and CDR2 SAAADI. Trimming cost V 10 bases and J 4 bases, with 22 bases left between them. This CDR3 region has 15 residues. Here the CDR3 reads CAIVAGGPRGETQYF. The CDR3 coding sequence is TGCGCCATCGTCGCTGGCGGGCCGCGCGGAGAGACCCAGTACTTC.

The chain has TRBV6-1 and TRBJ2-1; the D gene is possibly TRBD1 (5 bases). With 2 bases removed from V and 2 bases from J, the gap between germline ends came to 10 bases. CDR3 length: 15 residues. CDR1 and CDR2 from the germline V gene are MNHNS and SASEGT. CDR3 amino acids: CASSEQGEAYNEQFF. The CDR3, as DNA: TGTGCCAGCAGTGAACAGGGCGAAGCCTACAATGAGCAGTTCTTC.

The chain is built from TRBV7-8 and TRBJ1-5; TRBD1 matches at 9 bases. The CDR3 runs to 16 residues. Germline V gene lookup returns CDR1 SGHVS and CDR2 FQNEAQ. V shed 4 bases, J shed 3 bases, and the junction held 7 bases outside the gene matches. The CDR3 DNA reads as TGTGCCAGCAGCTCCCGTCGGGACAGGGACAATCAGCCCCAGCATTTT. Its translation is CASSSRRDRDNQPQHF. Filled out from reference TRBV7-8 and TRBJ1-5, the complete variable domain reads GAGVSQSPRYKVAKRGQDVALRCDPISGHVSLFWYQQALGQGPEFLTYFQNEAQLDKSGLPSDRFFAERPEGSVSTLKIQRTQQEDSAVYLCASSSRRDRDNQPQHFGDGTRLSIL.

Concerning this clone: Within the sample, other DNA sequences also encode this same CDR3. The chain employs TRBV6-1 and TRBJ2-7; unclear D gene. CDR1 and CDR2 from the germline V gene are MNHNS and SASEGT. Between the trimmed V and J ends, which lost 3 bases and 2 bases, there was a span of 8 bases. The CDR3 is 13 residues long. This chain's CDR3 is CASSEGRTYEQYF. DNA for the CDR3: TGTGCCAGCAGTGAGGGCAGGACCTACGAGCAGTACTTC.

This rearrangement joins TRBV18 to TRBJ1-4; the match to TRBD1 covers 7 bases. Trimming took 3 bases from V and 2 from J; bases not matched to a gene: 6. Germline loops: CDR1 KGHSH, CDR2 LQKENI. The CDR3 is 16 amino acids. The CDR3 sequence: CASSPLRGSTNEKLFF. The CDR3 bases are TGTGCCAGCTCACCCCTCAGGGGGTCGACTAATGAAAAACTGTTTTTT.

The chain joins TRBV27 to TRBJ1-6; no firm D call. The CDR3 is 17 residues long. Trimming left V 1 base short and J 0 bases short, with 10 bases between. CDR1 MNHEY and CDR2 SMNVEV come from the germline V gene (reference sequence). For the CDR3, the DNA is TGTGCCAGCAGTTTATGGTTCCGGAGCTCCTATAATTCACCCCTCCACTTT. This translates into CASSLWFRSSYNSPLHF.

This chain connects TRBV11-2 to TRBJ2-7, with D perhaps TRBD1 (6 bases). CDR1 SGHAT and CDR2 FQNNGV come from the germline V gene. V was clipped by 0 bases and J by 2 bases, with 11 bases between them. CDR3 size: 15 residues. CDR3 sequence: CASSLDDRLTYEQYF. Written as DNA, the CDR3 is TGTGCCAGCAGCTTAGATGACAGGCTAACCTACGAGCAGTACTTC.

V is TRBV7-9 and J is TRBJ1-3, with a possible D match to TRBD1 (5 bases). V lost 3 bases to trimming and J lost 7 bases, with 13 bases between them. The CDR3 runs to 14 residues. CDR1 and CDR2 from the germline V gene are SEHNR and FQNEAQ (reference sequence). CDR3 DNA: TGTGCCAGCAGCTTTGGTCTCTCAGGGAACACCATATATTTT. This sequence encodes CASSFGLSGNTIYF. The full variable domain, completed using reference TRBV7-9 and TRBJ1-3, is DTGVSQNPRHKITKRGQNVTFRCDPISEHNRLYWYRQTLGQGPEFLTYFQNEAQLEKSRLLSDRFSAERPKGSFSTLEIQRTEQGDSAMYLCASSFGLSGNTIYFGEGSWLTVV.

The gene calls are TRBV3-1 (or the pseudogene TRBV3-2) and TRBJ2-1; D perhaps matches TRBD2 (5 bases). There are 18 residues in the CDR3. Germline V gene data show CDR1 as LGHDT and CDR2 as YNNKEL (reference sequence). V lost 4 bases and J lost 0, with 19 bases in between. The CDR3 nucleotides read TGTGCCAGCAGCCGAAGGTCATCGGGGTTCCGCTCCTACAATGAGCAGTTCTTC. The encoded protein is CASSRRSSGFRSYNEQFF.

This clone has just one count. The DNA of the CDR3 is TGCAGTGCTAGTGGTATCGGACAGGGTTTTGATGAGCAGTTCTTC. Protein product: CSASGIGQGFDEQFF. The chain is built from TRBV20-1 and TRBJ2-1, with TRBD1 matching over 8 bases. Germline lookup yields CDR1 DFQATT and CDR2 SNEGSKA (reference sequence). The junction had 12 bases not matched to a gene; V was cut back by 3 bases and J by 8 bases. This CDR3 comprises 15 residues.

The chain is built from TRBV4-1 and TRBJ1-1; TRBD1 matches at 7 bases. The CDR3 consists of 16 residues. Germline V gene data show CDR1 as MGHRA and CDR2 as YSYEKL. The junction had 6 bases not matched to a gene; V was cut back by 2 bases and J by 0 bases. This chain's CDR3 is CASSQLGTVMNTEAFF. Here the CDR3 DNA reads TGCGCCAGCAGCCAACTCGGGACAGTTATGAACACTGAAGCTTTCTTT.

This clone showed up just once. CDR3 sequence reads: CASSSTLHSYNEQFF. Written as DNA, the CDR3 is TGCGCCAGCAGCTCGACTTTGCACTCCTACAATGAGCAGTTCTTC. The chain carries TRBV4-1 and TRBJ2-1; D gene ambiguous. V was cut by 5 bases and J by 0 bases, with 11 bases left in between. The CDR3 covers 15 residues. In germline, CDR1 is MGHRA, CDR2 YSYEKL.

The rearrangement links TRBV5-1 to TRBJ1-1; TRBD1 agrees at 7 bases. Trimming removed 6 bases from V and 3 bases from J; junction bases left unmatched: 8. Germline V CDR1 and CDR2: SGHRS, YFSETQ. The CDR3 contains 14 residues. The chain's CDR3 is CASKRGRVDTEAFF. For the CDR3, the DNA is TGCGCCAGCAAAAGGGGGCGAGTAGACACTGAAGCTTTCTTT.

CDR3 region: CSASELVQETQYF. DNA of the CDR3: TGCAGTGCTAGTGAACTAGTACAAGAGACCCAGTACTTC. The chain carries TRBV20-1 and TRBJ2-5; possible D gene TRBD2, 5 bases. This CDR3 comprises 13 residues. Per germline, CDR1 DFQATT and CDR2 SNEGSKA (reference sequence). With 3 bases removed from V and 2 bases from J, the gap between germline ends came to 10 bases.

The gene calls are TRBV14 and TRBJ2-7; TRBD2 agrees at 7 bases. Trimming at V came to 4 bases and at J to 5 bases, leaving 11 bases not matched to a gene. Germline lookup yields CDR1 SGHDN and CDR2 FVKESK. This CDR3 contains 15 residues. The DNA of the CDR3 is TGTGCCAGCAGCCGAATCGTTGGGGGGGGGAACGAGCAGTACTTC. Translation gives CASSRIVGGGNEQYF.

This clone was picked up one time. This chain connects TRBV6-5 to TRBJ2-1; TRBD2 matches at 9 bases. The CDR3 consists of 14 residues. The trim removed 5 bases at V and 2 bases at J, leaving 1 base unmatched. The germline V gene encodes CDR1 MNHEY and CDR2 SVGAGI. CDR3 in DNA: TGTGCCAGCAGTCTAGCGGGAACCTACAATGAGCAGTTCTTC. This sequence encodes CASSLAGTYNEQFF.

The rearrangement links TRBV5-1 to TRBJ2-7; TRBD1 might be the D (6 bases). The CDR3 covers 12 residues. Germline loops: CDR1 SGHRS, CDR2 YFSETQ. V shed 3 bases and J shed 4 bases, with 8 bases lying between them. The CDR3 region is CASSSDRYEQYF. The CDR3 DNA sequence: TGCGCCAGCAGCTCGGACAGATACGAGCAGTACTTC.

J is TRBJ1-1 and V is TRBV7-9; D possibly corresponds to TRBD1 (6 bases). The CDR3 has 16 amino acids. In germline, CDR1 is SEHNR, CDR2 FQNEAQ (reference sequence). Trimming pared 5 bases from V and 2 bases from J, leaving 18 bases between. The CDR3 reads CASSLPGTWTNTEAFF. CDR3 nucleotide sequence: TGTGCCAGCAGCCTACCCGGGACATGGACAAACACTGAAGCTTTCTTT.

The chain has TRBV5-1 and TRBJ2-7; the match to TRBD2 covers 9 bases. Germline V gives CDR1 SGHRS, CDR2 YFSETQ. The V and J ends lost 4 bases and 4 bases, in that order; junction bases with no gene match: 15. The CDR3 covers 17 residues. The DNA of the CDR3 is TGCGCCAGCAGCCTTGGGCCCTCCCGTGGACTAGCGTACGAGCAGTACTTC. Translating gives CASSLGPSRGLAYEQYF.